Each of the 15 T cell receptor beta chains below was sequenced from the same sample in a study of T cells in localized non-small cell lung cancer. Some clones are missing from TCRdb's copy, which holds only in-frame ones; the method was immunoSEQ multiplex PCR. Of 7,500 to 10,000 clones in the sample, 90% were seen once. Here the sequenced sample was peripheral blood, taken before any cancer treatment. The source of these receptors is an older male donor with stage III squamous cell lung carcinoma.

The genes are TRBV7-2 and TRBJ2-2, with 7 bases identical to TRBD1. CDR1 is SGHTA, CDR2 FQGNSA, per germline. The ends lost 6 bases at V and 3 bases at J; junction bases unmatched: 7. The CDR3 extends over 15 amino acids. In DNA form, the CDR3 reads TGTGCCAGCAGAGTAGACAGGGTTGACACCGGGGAGCTGTTTTTT. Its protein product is CASRVDRVDTGELFF. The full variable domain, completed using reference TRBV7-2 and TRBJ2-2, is GAGVSQSPSNKVTEKGKDVELRCDPISGHTALYWYRQSLGQGLEFLIYFQGNSAPDKSGLPSDRFSAERTGGSVSTLTIQRTQQEDSAVYLCASRVDRVDTGELFFGEGSRLTVL.

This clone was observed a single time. CDR3 region: CASSLVGSPEETQYF. CDR3 bases: TGTGCCAGCAGCTTAGTTGGGTCGCCGGAGGAGACCCAGTACTTC. The chain uses TRBV7-2 and TRBJ2-5; D gene unclear. V gave up 1 base and J gave up 5 bases, with 14 bases separating them. The V gene's germline CDR1 is SGHTA and CDR2 FQGNSA. The CDR3 loop spans 15 amino acids.

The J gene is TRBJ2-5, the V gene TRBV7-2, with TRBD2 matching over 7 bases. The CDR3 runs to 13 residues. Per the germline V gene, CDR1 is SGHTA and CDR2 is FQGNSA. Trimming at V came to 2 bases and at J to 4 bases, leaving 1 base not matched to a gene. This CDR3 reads CASSLWGGETQYF. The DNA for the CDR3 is TGTGCCAGCAGCTTATGGGGGGGAGAGACCCAGTACTTC.

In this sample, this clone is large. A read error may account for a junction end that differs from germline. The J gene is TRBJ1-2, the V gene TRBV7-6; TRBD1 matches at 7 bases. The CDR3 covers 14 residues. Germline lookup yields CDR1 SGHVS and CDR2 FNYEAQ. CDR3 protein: CASSLEGTAYGYTF. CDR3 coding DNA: TGTGCCAGCAGTTTAGAGGGGACAGCCTATGGCTACACCTTC.

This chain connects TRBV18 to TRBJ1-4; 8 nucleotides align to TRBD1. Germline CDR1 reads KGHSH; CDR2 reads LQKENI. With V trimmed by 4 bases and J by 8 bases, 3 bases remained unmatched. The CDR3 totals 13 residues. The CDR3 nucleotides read TGTGCCAGCTCACGGGGACAGGACGAAAAACTGTTTTTT. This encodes CASSRGQDEKLFF.

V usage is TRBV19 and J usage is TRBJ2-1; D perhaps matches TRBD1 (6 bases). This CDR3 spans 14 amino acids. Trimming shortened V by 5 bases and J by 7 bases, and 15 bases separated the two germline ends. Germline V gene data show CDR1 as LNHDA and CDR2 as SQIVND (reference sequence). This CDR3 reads CASSVTGIANEQFF. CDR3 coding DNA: TGTGCCAGTAGTGTGACAGGAATTGCGAATGAGCAGTTCTTC.

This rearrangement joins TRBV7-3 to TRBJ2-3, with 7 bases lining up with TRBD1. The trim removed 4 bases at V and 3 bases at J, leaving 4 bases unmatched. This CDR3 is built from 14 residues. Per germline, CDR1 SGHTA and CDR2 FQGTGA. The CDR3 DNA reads TGTGCCAGCAGCTCCATGGGACAGACAGATACGCAGTATTTT. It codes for CASSSMGQTDTQYF. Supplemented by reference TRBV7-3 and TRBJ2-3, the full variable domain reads GAGVSQTPSNKVTEKGKYVELRCDPISGHTALYWYRQSLGQGPEFLIYFQGTGAADDSGLPNDRFFAVRPEGSVSTLKIQRTERGDSAVYLCASSSMGQTDTQYFGPGTRLTVL.

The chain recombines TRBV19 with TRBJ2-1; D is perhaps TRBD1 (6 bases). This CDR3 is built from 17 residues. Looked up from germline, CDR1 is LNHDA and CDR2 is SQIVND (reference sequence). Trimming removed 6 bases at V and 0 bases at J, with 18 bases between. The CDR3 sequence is CASSLVGQPSSYNEQFF. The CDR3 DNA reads TGTGCCAGTAGCCTCGTAGGACAGCCCAGCTCCTACAATGAGCAGTTCTTC. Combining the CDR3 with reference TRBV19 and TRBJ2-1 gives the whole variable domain DGGITQSPKYLFRKEGQNVTLSCEQNLNHDAMYWYRQDPGQGLRLIYYSQIVNDFQKGDIAEGYSVSREKKESFPLTVTSAQKNPTAFYLCASSLVGQPSSYNEQFFGPGTRLTVL.

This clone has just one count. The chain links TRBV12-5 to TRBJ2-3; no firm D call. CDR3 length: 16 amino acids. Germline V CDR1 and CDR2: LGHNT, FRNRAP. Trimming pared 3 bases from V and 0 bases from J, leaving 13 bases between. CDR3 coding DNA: TGTGCTAGTGGTTTCGATTTAGGGATTAGCACAGATACGCAGTATTTT. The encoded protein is CASGFDLGISTDTQYF. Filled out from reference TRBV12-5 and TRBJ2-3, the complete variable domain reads DARVTQTPRHKVTEMGQEVTMRCQPILGHNTVFWYRQTMMQGLELLAYFRNRAPLDDSGMPKDRFSAEMPDATLATLKIQPSEPRDSAVYFCASGFDLGISTDTQYFGPGTRLTVL.

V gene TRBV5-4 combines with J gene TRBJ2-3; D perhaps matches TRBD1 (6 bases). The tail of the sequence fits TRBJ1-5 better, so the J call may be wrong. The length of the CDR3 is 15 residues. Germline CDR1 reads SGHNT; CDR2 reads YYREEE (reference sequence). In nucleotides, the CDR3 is TGTGCCAGCAGCTTGGGGGGGGCCAGCACAGATACGCAGCATTTT. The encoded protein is CASSLGGASTDTQHF.

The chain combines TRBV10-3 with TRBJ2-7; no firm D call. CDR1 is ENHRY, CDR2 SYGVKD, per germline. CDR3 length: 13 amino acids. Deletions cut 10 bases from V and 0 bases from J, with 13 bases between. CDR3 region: CATTQISSYEQYF. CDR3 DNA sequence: TGTGCCACCACACAGATCAGCTCCTACGAGCAGTACTTC.

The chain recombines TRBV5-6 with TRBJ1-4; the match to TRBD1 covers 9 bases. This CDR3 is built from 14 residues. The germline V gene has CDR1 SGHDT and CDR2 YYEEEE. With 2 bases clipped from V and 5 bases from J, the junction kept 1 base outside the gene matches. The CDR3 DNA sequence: TGTGCCAGCAGCTTCGGGACAGGGAATGAAAAACTGTTTTTT. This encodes CASSFGTGNEKLFF. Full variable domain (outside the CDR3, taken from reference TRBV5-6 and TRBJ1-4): DAGVTQSPTHLIKTRGQQVTLRCSPKSGHDTVSWYQQALGQGPQFIFQYYEEEERQRGNFPDRFSGHQFPNYSSELNVNALLLGDSALYLCASSFGTGNEKLFFGSGTQLSVL.

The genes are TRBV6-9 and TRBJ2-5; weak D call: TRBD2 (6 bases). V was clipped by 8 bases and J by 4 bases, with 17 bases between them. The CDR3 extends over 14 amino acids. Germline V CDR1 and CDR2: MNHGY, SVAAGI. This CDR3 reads CASSMGGRLETQYF. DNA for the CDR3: TGTGCCAGCTCTATGGGGGGACGCCTAGAGACCCAGTACTTC.

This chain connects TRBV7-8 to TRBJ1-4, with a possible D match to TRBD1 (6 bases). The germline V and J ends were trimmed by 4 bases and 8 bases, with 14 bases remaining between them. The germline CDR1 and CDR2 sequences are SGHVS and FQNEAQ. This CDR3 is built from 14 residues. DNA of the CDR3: TGTGCCAGCAGCTCGAAGCAGGGGAGAGAAAAACTGTTTTTT. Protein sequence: CASSSKQGREKLFF.

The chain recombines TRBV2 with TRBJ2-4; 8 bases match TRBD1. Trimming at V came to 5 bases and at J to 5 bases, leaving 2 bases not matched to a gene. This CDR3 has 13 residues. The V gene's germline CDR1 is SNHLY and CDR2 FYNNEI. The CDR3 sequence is CASSPDRENIQYF. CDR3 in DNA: TGTGCCAGCAGTCCGGACAGGGAAAACATTCAGTACTTC.